Shown below are 5 T cell receptor beta chains from a single sample sequenced in a study of radiotherapy plus CTLA-4 blockade in lung cancer. Profiled with immunoSEQ multiplex PCR; TCRdb holds only in-frame clones, not every one. The sample consists of fewer than 65,000 clones, almost 85% of them appearing once. Here the sequenced sample was peripheral blood, taken from a patient treated with radiotherapy plus ipilimumab. The receptors shown here come from a human donor with non-small cell lung cancer whose response to radiotherapy plus ipilimumab could not be evaluated.

This chain uses TRBV28 with TRBJ2-5, with D hard to call. The V gene lost 6 bases and the J gene lost 4 bases, with 6 bases spanning the gap. CDR3 length equals 11 residues. Germline CDR1 and CDR2: MDHEN and SYDVKM. CDR3 in amino acids: CASRLGETQYF. CDR3 DNA sequence: TGTGCCAGCAGGCTAGGAGAGACCCAGTACTTC.

This chain connects TRBV7-2 to TRBJ2-7; TRBD1 matches at 7 bases. Germline V gene lookup returns CDR1 SGHTA and CDR2 FQGNSA. The CDR3 spans 15 residues. Germline trimming cut 2 bases from V and 5 bases from J; bases unmatched to any gene: 9. The CDR3 DNA sequence: TGTGCCAGCAGCTTATCGGGACAGAGAATCGACGAGCAGTACTTC. Protein: CASSLSGQRIDEQYF.

The chain carries TRBV7-2 and TRBJ1-1, with D perhaps matching TRBD1 (5 bases). Trimming took off 1 base at V and 2 bases at J, with 11 bases between the two ends. The germline V gene encodes CDR1 SGHTA and CDR2 FQGNSA. The CDR3 has 15 residues. This CDR3 reads CASSLVAGINTEAFF. For the CDR3, the DNA is TGTGCCAGCAGCTTAGTCGCAGGGATCAACACTGAAGCTTTCTTT.

The rearrangement uses TRBV7-9 and TRBJ1-2, with 7 bases fitting TRBD1. The germline CDR1 and CDR2 sequences are SEHNR and FQNEAQ (reference sequence). The V gene end was trimmed by 5 bases and the J gene end by 4 bases; junction bases not matched to a gene: 10. The CDR3 has 15 amino acids. CDR3 nucleotides: TGTGCCAGCAGCGGAGGAACAGGGGCGGGCTATGGCTACACCTTC. It is translated as CASSGGTGAGYGYTF.

This clone was seen more than once but under ten times. The J gene is TRBJ1-5, the V gene TRBV25-1, with 7 positions matching TRBD1. CDR3 length equals 14 residues. Germline-derived CDR1 and CDR2 are MGHDK and SYGVNS. The V gene end was trimmed by 4 bases and the J gene end by 4 bases; junction bases not matched to a gene: 4. DNA for the CDR3: TGTGCCAGCAGTGGTACAGGGGCAAATCAGCCCCAGCATTTT. Translation gives CASSGTGANQPQHF.